The 15 T cell receptor beta chains given below trace back to one sample, sequenced in a study of T cell responses to AZD1222 COVID-19 vaccine. Libraries were prepared by immunoSEQ multiplex PCR; TCRdb keeps only in-frame clonotypes and omits some of them. The table shows more than 100,000 clones, with approximately 87% occurring only once. The sequenced sample was peripheral blood, obtained on day 0 of AZD1222 vaccination. These receptors all come from an adult in good health.

The chain joins TRBV19 to TRBJ1-1; weak D call: TRBD1 (5 bases). Germline lookup yields CDR1 LNHDA and CDR2 SQIVND (reference sequence). The CDR3 is 14 residues long. V was pared by 3 bases and J by 5 bases, with 13 bases between. In nucleotides, the CDR3 is TGTGCCAGTAGTATCAGGGAGGGGAGAACTGAAGCTTTCTTT. Protein: CASSIREGRTEAFF.

The J gene is TRBJ1-1, the V gene TRBV6-5; TRBD1 aligns across 7 bases. The CDR3 consists of 14 residues. Germline V lookup: CDR1 MNHEY, CDR2 SVGAGI. With V trimmed by 4 bases and J by 5 bases, 7 bases remained unmatched. CDR3 protein: CASSSRTGGTEAFF. The CDR3 region has the DNA TGTGCCAGCAGTTCTAGGACAGGTGGAACTGAAGCTTTCTTT.

The chain employs TRBV19 and TRBJ2-1, with TRBD2 matching 11 bases. V was pared by 3 bases and J by 6 bases, with 10 bases of the junction left unmatched. In germline, CDR1 is LNHDA, CDR2 SQIVND (reference sequence). The CDR3 totals 17 residues. The CDR3 sequence: CASSIASGGIGSNEQFF. In nucleotides, the CDR3 is TGTGCCAGTAGTATCGCTAGCGGGGGGATCGGTTCCAATGAGCAGTTCTTC.

The chain is built from TRBV18 and TRBJ1-2; D remains unclear. The V end was cut by 2 bases, the J end by 2 bases, with 15 bases between. The CDR3 is 16 amino acids. Germline CDR1 KGHSH, CDR2 LQKENI. CDR3 sequence reads: CASSPSLQLLNYGYTF. CDR3 coding DNA: TGTGCCAGCTCACCATCCCTACAGCTATTAAACTATGGCTACACCTTC.

Regarding this clone: This sample includes further DNA sequences coding for the same CDR3. The chain couples TRBV18 to TRBJ2-7, with 7 bases identical to TRBD1. Germline V gene data show CDR1 as KGHSH and CDR2 as LQKENI. V shed 4 bases and J 0 bases; nucleotides not matched to a gene: 6. The CDR3 length is 15 residues. The CDR3 is CASSRTTGSSYEQYF. The CDR3 coding sequence is TGTGCCAGCTCACGGACGACAGGGTCCTCCTACGAGCAGTACTTC.

The V gene is TRBV7-4, the J gene TRBJ1-5, with 7 bases lining up with TRBD1. Germline-derived CDR1 and CDR2 are SGHVT and SQSDAQ. After removal of 1 base from V and 3 bases from J, the junction contained 12 bases not matched to a gene. The CDR3 consists of 18 residues. CDR3 bases: TGTGCCAGCAGCTTAGGCCATCTACCGGGACAGTTCAATCAGCCCCAGCATTTT. As protein: CASSLGHLPGQFNQPQHF.

The chain joins TRBV18 to TRBJ1-4; 9 bases map to TRBD1. CDR1 and CDR2 (germline): KGHSH, LQKENI. This CDR3 contains 14 residues. V was pared by 5 bases and J by 5 bases, with 3 bases of the junction left unmatched. CDR3 region: CASSRTGENEKLFF. In nucleotides, the CDR3 is TGTGCCAGCTCAAGGACAGGGGAGAATGAAAAACTGTTTTTT.

CDR3 amino acids: CAIRKGGTNTGELFF. CDR3 DNA: TGTGCCATCAGGAAGGGCGGCACGAACACCGGGGAGCTGTTTTTT. The genes are TRBV10-3 and TRBJ2-2; D uncertain. The V gene's germline CDR1 is ENHRY and CDR2 SYGVKD. V was cut by 6 bases and J by 0 bases, with 11 bases left in between. The CDR3 has 15 amino acids.

This clone was seen more than once but under ten times. The chain couples TRBV6-5 to TRBJ2-3; 7 bases map to TRBD1. This CDR3 is 16 amino acids long. J was trimmed by 4 bases and V by 0 bases; bases with no gene match: 7. In germline, CDR1 is MNHEY, CDR2 SVGAGI. CDR3 sequence: CASSYSMGQGADTQYF. The CDR3 coding sequence is TGTGCCAGCAGTTACTCGATGGGGCAGGGGGCAGATACGCAGTATTTT.

The chain links TRBV4-2 to TRBJ2-7, with TRBD2 matching 7 bases. Unmatched junction bases numbered 12, after V lost 0 bases and J lost 4 bases. CDR3 length equals 17 residues. Looked up from germline, CDR1 is LGHNA and CDR2 is YNFKEQ. The CDR3 DNA reads TGTGCCAGCAGCCAAGAAGCGGGGCTCGCCTGGGGTTACGAGCAGTACTTC. This sequence encodes CASSQEAGLAWGYEQYF.

The J gene is TRBJ1-6, the V gene TRBV4-3; the match to TRBD1 covers 7 bases. Germline V gives CDR1 LGHNA, CDR2 YSLEER. This CDR3 has 20 amino acids. Trimming removed 2 bases from V and 3 bases from J; junction bases left unmatched: 16. This chain's CDR3 is CASSQWDRTTPEDYNSPLHF. The CDR3, as DNA: TGCGCCAGCAGCCAATGGGACAGAACTACCCCGGAGGACTATAATTCACCCCTCCACTTT.

This chain links TRBV18 with TRBJ1-2; 7 bases match TRBD1. J lost 0 bases, V lost 3 bases, and 1 base had no gene match. This CDR3 is built from 14 residues. Germline V gene sequence: CDR1 KGHSH, CDR2 LQKENI. CDR3 sequence (DNA): TGTGCCAGCTCACCCGGACAGGCTAACTATGGCTACACCTTC. Amino acid sequence: CASSPGQANYGYTF. The full variable domain, in which reference TRBV18 and TRBJ1-2 provide the parts outside the CDR3, is NAGVMQNPRHLVRRRGQEARLRCSPMKGHSHVYWYRQLPEEGLKFMVYLQKENIIDESGMPKERFSAEFPKEGPSILRIQQVVRGDSAAYFCASSPGQANYGYTFGSGTRLTVV.

J is TRBJ2-7 and V is TRBV27; tentative D call: TRBD2 (5 bases). Germline V CDR1 and CDR2: MNHEY, SMNVEV (reference sequence). Trimming removed 10 bases from V and 0 bases from J, with 10 bases in between. The CDR3 extends over 12 amino acids. The CDR3 here is CAIGLSSYEQYF. In nucleotides, the CDR3 is TGTGCCATCGGACTTAGCTCCTACGAGCAGTACTTC.

This chain uses TRBV5-6 with TRBJ2-2, with TRBD2 identical over 13 bases. Per germline, CDR1 SGHDT and CDR2 YYEEEE. CDR3 size: 17 residues. Trimming took 6 bases from V and 5 from J; bases not matched to a gene: 10. CDR3: CASTMTSGGPGTGELFF. The CDR3 DNA reads TGTGCCAGCACTATGACTAGCGGGGGGCCAGGGACCGGGGAGCTGTTTTTT.

The gene calls are TRBV11-2 and TRBJ2-7; tentative D call: TRBD2 (5 bases). This CDR3 comprises 13 residues. Trimming removed 3 bases from V and 5 bases from J, with 11 bases in between. Germline CDR1 reads SGHAT; CDR2 reads FQNNGV. DNA of the CDR3: TGTGCCAGCAGCTTGAGAGGGCCCCACGAGCAGTACTTC. It yields the protein CASSLRGPHEQYF.